A selection of T cell receptor beta chains follows, all from one sample in a study of vaccination and CD4 T cells after COVID-19. In TCRdb, the PCR reads were re-called with MiXCR into one record per CDR3 protein. There are 20,000 to 25,000 distinct CDR3 sequences in the sample; roughly 62% occur only once, and 1.1% lies in the top ten. The sample was CD4+ T cells from blood, taken before SARS-CoV-2 vaccination. These receptors all stem from a human donor who had recovered from COVID-19. Both conserved end residues are part of each CDR3. Each record gives: clone size, J gene, V gene, D gene, CDR3 protein, CDR3 DNA. A D gene is named only where the DNA matches it firmly. Part of the rows lack a size; the others show once, few, many or a class for expanded clones.

abundance: .
j_gene: TRBJ2-3
v_gene: TRBV28
d_gene: .
CDR3aa: CASSLLEGADTQYF
CDR3nt: TGTGCCAGCAGTTTACTAGAGGGGGCAGATACGCAGTATTTT

abundance: few
j_gene: TRBJ2-7
v_gene: TRBV6-1
d_gene: TRBD1
CDR3aa: CASSNRGRDYEQYF
CDR3nt: TGTGCCAGCAGTAACAGGGGGCGCGACTACGAGCAGTACTTC

abundance: .
j_gene: TRBJ2-1
v_gene: TRBV25-1
d_gene: .
CDR3aa: CASSEGSTVSYNEQFF
CDR3nt: TGTGCCAGCAGTGAAGGGTCGACAGTCTCCTACAATGAGCAGTTCTTC

abundance: .
j_gene: TRBJ1-5
v_gene: TRBV4-1
d_gene: .
CDR3aa: CASSQPGVKGQPQHF
CDR3nt: TGCGCCAGCAGCCAGCCAGGGGTGAAGGGACAGCCCCAGCATTTT

abundance: .
j_gene: TRBJ1-5
v_gene: TRBV10-3
d_gene: .
CDR3aa: CAISEGTRGNQPQHF
CDR3nt: TGTGCCATCAGTGAGGGGACGCGGGGCAATCAGCCCCAGCATTTT

abundance: .
j_gene: TRBJ1-6
v_gene: TRBV28
d_gene: .
CDR3aa: CASSLSRSGGSPLHF
CDR3nt: TGTGCCAGCAGTTTATCCCGAAGTGGGGGTTCACCCCTCCACTTT

abundance: .
j_gene: TRBJ2-7
v_gene: TRBV30
d_gene: TRBD2
CDR3aa: CAWSARGSLREQYF
CDR3nt: TGTGCCTGGAGTGCGCGCGGGAGCCTTCGCGAGCAGTACTTC

abundance: .
j_gene: TRBJ1-5
v_gene: TRBV28
d_gene: TRBD1
CDR3aa: CASSLYLGQGANQPQHF
CDR3nt: TGTGCCAGCAGTTTATACCTAGGACAGGGGGCGAATCAGCCCCAGCATTTT

abundance: .
j_gene: TRBJ1-2
v_gene: TRBV27
d_gene: TRBD1
CDR3aa: CASGSGQAGYTF
CDR3nt: TGTGCCAGCGGTTCTGGACAGGCCGGCTACACCTTC

abundance: .
j_gene: TRBJ2-3
v_gene: TRBV20-1
d_gene: TRBD1
CDR3aa: CSARDPSGGYTQYF
CDR3nt: TGCAGTGCTAGAGATCCCTCAGGGGGATATACGCAGTATTTT

abundance: .
j_gene: TRBJ1-2
v_gene: TRBV28
d_gene: .
CDR3aa: CASTSPRRGHGYTF
CDR3nt: TGTGCCAGCACCTCCCCCCGCAGGGGACATGGCTACACCTTC

abundance: .
j_gene: TRBJ2-3
v_gene: TRBV15
d_gene: .
CDR3aa: CATSRDSDTQYF
CDR3nt: TGTGCCACCAGCAGAGATTCAGATACGCAGTATTTT

abundance: .
j_gene: TRBJ2-5
v_gene: TRBV10-3
d_gene: TRBD2
CDR3aa: CAISESTSGGLDQETQYF
CDR3nt: TGTGCCATCAGTGAGTCAACTAGCGGGGGTTTAGATCAAGAGACCCAGTACTTC

abundance: .
j_gene: TRBJ1-5
v_gene: TRBV12-3/TRBV12-4
d_gene: .
CDR3aa: CASSPLRDQPQHF
CDR3nt: TGTGCCAGCAGTCCCCTACGGGACCAGCCCCAGCATTTT

abundance: .
j_gene: TRBJ2-1
v_gene: TRBV27
d_gene: .
CDR3aa: CASSLRTNVNEQFF
CDR3nt: TGTGCCAGCAGTTTACGGACTAACGTCAATGAGCAGTTCTTC

abundance: .
j_gene: TRBJ2-5
v_gene: TRBV23-1
d_gene: TRBD1
CDR3aa: CASSHPGTGETQYF
CDR3nt: TGCGCCAGCAGTCACCCCGGGACAGGAGAGACCCAGTACTTC

abundance: .
j_gene: TRBJ2-1
v_gene: TRBV29-1
d_gene: TRBD1
CDR3aa: CSFKSGTGYNEQFF
CDR3nt: TGCAGCTTTAAATCCGGGACAGGCTACAATGAGCAGTTCTTC

abundance: once
j_gene: TRBJ1-5
v_gene: TRBV19
d_gene: TRBD1
CDR3aa: CASSIRTGQQPQHF
CDR3nt: TGTGCCAGTAGTATCAGGACAGGGCAACAGCCCCAGCATTTT

abundance: few
j_gene: TRBJ2-7
v_gene: TRBV20-1
d_gene: .
CDR3aa: CSARDPLEGSHEQYF
CDR3nt: TGCAGTGCTAGAGACCCCCTTGAGGGGTCCCACGAGCAGTACTTC

abundance: .
j_gene: TRBJ2-5
v_gene: TRBV20-1
d_gene: .
CDR3aa: CSAKRSAIFQETQYF
CDR3nt: TGCAGTGCTAAGAGGTCGGCAATCTTCCAAGAGACCCAGTACTTC

abundance: .
j_gene: TRBJ1-1
v_gene: TRBV20-1
d_gene: .
CDR3aa: CSVQGVNTEAFF
CDR3nt: TGCAGTGTCCAGGGCGTGAACACTGAAGCTTTCTTT

abundance: .
j_gene: TRBJ2-5
v_gene: TRBV2
d_gene: .
CDR3aa: CASGLRETQYF
CDR3nt: TGTGCCAGCGGATTACGGGAGACCCAGTACTTC

abundance: .
j_gene: TRBJ1-1
v_gene: TRBV7-2
d_gene: .
CDR3aa: CASSLVGGPEAFF
CDR3nt: TGTGCCAGCAGCTTAGTCGGCGGCCCTGAAGCTTTCTTT

abundance: .
j_gene: TRBJ2-7
v_gene: TRBV20-1
d_gene: TRBD2
CDR3aa: CSARTSGRVIHEQYF
CDR3nt: TGCAGTGCAAGGACTAGCGGGAGAGTAATCCACGAGCAGTACTTC

abundance: once
j_gene: TRBJ1-6
v_gene: TRBV6-1
d_gene: .
CDR3aa: CASSPGGGVSPLHF
CDR3nt: TGTGCCAGCAGCCCGGGGGGGGGCGTTTCACCCCTCCACTTT

abundance: .
j_gene: TRBJ2-3
v_gene: TRBV20-1
d_gene: .
CDR3aa: CSANSIRGQGITDTQYF
CDR3nt: TGCAGTGCTAATAGTATTCGAGGTCAGGGGATCACAGATACGCAGTATTTT

abundance: few
j_gene: TRBJ2-5
v_gene: TRBV11-1
d_gene: TRBD2
CDR3aa: CASSSVTSGRLRETQYF
CDR3nt: TGTGCCAGCAGCTCCGTGACTAGCGGGAGACTACGAGAGACCCAGTACTTC

abundance: .
j_gene: TRBJ1-5
v_gene: TRBV27
d_gene: .
CDR3aa: CASSTPGQPQHF
CDR3nt: TGTGCCAGCAGTACCCCGGGTCAGCCCCAGCATTTT

abundance: .
j_gene: TRBJ1-2
v_gene: TRBV2
d_gene: .
CDR3aa: CASSEERNYGYTF
CDR3nt: TGTGCCAGCAGTGAAGAGCGGAACTATGGCTACACCTTC

abundance: .
j_gene: TRBJ2-4
v_gene: TRBV12-3/TRBV12-4
d_gene: TRBD2
CDR3aa: CASSPWTSGRNIQYF
CDR3nt: TGTGCCAGCAGTCCTTGGACTAGCGGGAGAAACATTCAGTACTTC

abundance: .
j_gene: TRBJ2-3
v_gene: TRBV27
d_gene: .
CDR3aa: CASSRRLGTDTQYF
CDR3nt: TGTGCCAGCAGTCGGCGACTAGGCACAGATACGCAGTATTTT

abundance: .
j_gene: TRBJ1-1
v_gene: TRBV29-1
d_gene: TRBD1
CDR3aa: CSVVTGGRTEAFF
CDR3nt: TGCAGCGTTGTAACAGGGGGAAGGACTGAAGCTTTCTTT

abundance: .
j_gene: TRBJ2-1
v_gene: TRBV6-1
d_gene: TRBD2
CDR3aa: CASSEYVLAEYNEQFF
CDR3nt: TGTGCCAGCAGTGAGTACGTACTAGCGGAGTACAATGAGCAGTTCTTC

abundance: .
j_gene: TRBJ1-5
v_gene: TRBV19
d_gene: .
CDR3aa: CASSPSAGGAGQPQHF
CDR3nt: TGTGCCAGTAGTCCCTCGGCGGGGGGCGCGGGTCAGCCCCAGCATTTT

abundance: .
j_gene: TRBJ2-5
v_gene: TRBV6-5
d_gene: TRBD2
CDR3aa: CASSYLGTSGSKGETQYF
CDR3nt: TGTGCCAGCAGTTACCTTGGGACTAGCGGGAGTAAGGGGGAGACCCAGTACTTC

abundance: .
j_gene: TRBJ2-5
v_gene: TRBV7-2
d_gene: TRBD2
CDR3aa: CASSFSGLAGGPGETQYF
CDR3nt: TGTGCCAGCAGCTTCTCAGGACTAGCGGGAGGGCCGGGGGAGACCCAGTACTTC

abundance: .
j_gene: TRBJ2-5
v_gene: TRBV7-2
d_gene: TRBD2
CDR3aa: CASSLAVTSVETQYF
CDR3nt: TGTGCCAGCAGCTTAGCGGTGACTAGCGTTGAGACCCAGTACTTC

abundance: .
j_gene: TRBJ2-7
v_gene: TRBV28
d_gene: TRBD2
CDR3aa: CASRKRGTVEEQYF
CDR3nt: TGTGCCAGCAGGAAGCGGGGGACGGTGGAGGAGCAGTACTTC

abundance: .
j_gene: TRBJ2-3
v_gene: TRBV20-1
d_gene: .
CDR3aa: CSRPSPDTQYF
CDR3nt: TGCAGTCGCCCCAGTCCCGATACGCAGTATTTT

abundance: .
j_gene: TRBJ1-6
v_gene: TRBV25-1
d_gene: .
CDR3aa: CASSETGGNSPLHF
CDR3nt: TGTGCCAGCAGTGAAACCGGCGGGAATTCACCCCTCCACTTT

abundance: .
j_gene: TRBJ2-5
v_gene: TRBV2
d_gene: .
CDR3aa: CASSYSGETQYF
CDR3nt: TGTGCCAGCAGTTATTCTGGGGAGACCCAGTACTTC